Each of the 9 T cell receptor beta chains below was sequenced from the same sample in a study of identical twins. One entry per CDR3 protein, called by TCRdb with MiXCR from the 5' RACE reads. The table has around 340,000 distinct CDR3 sequences, roughly 10% seen once. What was sequenced was naive T cells sorted from blood. All receptors come from a woman between 45 and 65 years old in good health.

The genes are TRBV7-9 and TRBJ1-1; the match to TRBD1 covers 7 bases. The CDR3 has 18 residues. After removal of 5 bases from V and 1 base from J, the junction contained 16 bases not matched to a gene. Germline CDR1 is SEHNR and CDR2 is FQNEAQ (reference sequence). The CDR3 protein is CASSAQGQWVGKNTEAFF. CDR3 DNA sequence: TGTGCCAGCAGCGCCCAGGGACAGTGGGTAGGGAAGAACACTGAAGCTTTCTTT.

V and J are TRBV5-6 and TRBJ1-5; no firm D call. Germline values: CDR1 SGHDT, CDR2 YYEEEE. With 0 bases removed from V and 1 base from J, the gap between germline ends came to 8 bases. The CDR3 consists of 15 residues. CDR3 in amino acids: CASSLGIGSNQPQHF. The CDR3 bases are TGTGCCAGCAGCTTGGGAATAGGAAGCAATCAGCCCCAGCATTTT.

This clonotype was picked up a small number of times. The rearrangement joins TRBV10-1 to TRBJ1-1; TRBD1 might be the D (5 bases). The germline V and J ends were trimmed by 2 bases and 2 bases, with 12 bases remaining between them. CDR1 WNHNN and CDR2 SYGVQD come from the germline V gene (reference sequence). The CDR3 has 15 residues. The CDR3 nucleotides read TGCGCCAGCAGTGAGAGAGGGGCCCGAAACACTGAAGCTTTCTTT. This translates into CASSERGARNTEAFF.

This clonotype has more than one count but fewer than ten. CDR3 sequence: CASSLEGGRATDTQYF. In nucleotides, the CDR3 is TGCGCCAGCAGCTTGGAAGGCGGGAGGGCCACAGATACGCAGTATTTT. The chain combines TRBV5-1 with TRBJ2-3, with TRBD2 identical over 9 bases. Unmatched junction bases numbered 4, after V lost 0 bases and J lost 2 bases. Germline V gene data show CDR1 as SGHRS and CDR2 as YFSETQ. This CDR3 has 16 amino acids.

This clonotype was found many times. The DNA of the CDR3 is TGTGCCATCAGTGAGTCGAGTCTAGCACCTTACAATGAGCAGTTCTTC. This sequence encodes CAISESSLAPYNEQFF. V gene TRBV10-3 combines with J gene TRBJ2-1, with TRBD2 as a possible D gene (5 bases). Germline values: CDR1 ENHRY, CDR2 SYGVKD. V lost 0 bases and J lost 4, with 13 bases in between. This CDR3 region has 16 residues.

This clonotype turned up a few times. The chain joins TRBV6-5 to TRBJ2-3; possibly TRBD2 for D (6 bases). Trimming removed 5 bases at V and 2 bases at J, with 17 bases between. Germline CDR1 reads MNHEY; CDR2 reads SVGAGI. The CDR3 contains 16 residues. The CDR3 DNA reads TGTGCCAGCAGTACGATTACCGGGACTCCCACAGATACGCAGTATTTT. Protein product: CASSTITGTPTDTQYF.

The sample holds one count of this clonotype. V gene TRBV24-1 combines with J gene TRBJ2-7; weak D call: TRBD2 (6 bases). Germline assignment: CDR1 KGHDR and CDR2 SFDVKD. V was pared by 5 bases and J by 5 bases, with 18 bases between. CDR3 size: 15 residues. The CDR3 region has the DNA TGTGCCACCAGTGCTCGGGGACCCCGGGGGAACGAGCAGTACTTC. It translates to CATSARGPRGNEQYF.

This clonotype was seen ten or more times. The chain combines TRBV20-1 with TRBJ1-5, with D maybe TRBD1 (5 bases). V lost 5 bases to trimming and J lost 0 bases, with 14 bases between them. CDR1 and CDR2 (germline): DFQATT, SNEGSKA (reference sequence). CDR3 length: 15 amino acids. In DNA form, the CDR3 reads TGCAGTGCTCGGGACGGGGGATATAGCAATCAGCCCCAGCATTTT. Amino acids: CSARDGGYSNQPQHF.

This clonotype was observed at least ten times. The chain carries TRBV5-1 and TRBJ1-1; D call uncertain. V was trimmed by 0 bases and J by 3 bases, leaving 6 bases between them. The CDR3 has 13 residues. Germline CDR1 and CDR2: SGHRS and YFSETQ. The CDR3 reads CASSLEVHTEAFF. The CDR3 DNA follows: TGCGCCAGCAGCTTGGAGGTCCACACTGAAGCTTTCTTT.